Listed below are T cell receptor beta chains from one sample, sequenced in a study of T cell repertoires in cytomegalovirus infection. No antigen has been identified for these receptors. From the reads, TCRdb called clonotypes with MiXCR, one entry per CDR3 protein. The sample gives approximately 270,000 distinct CDR3 sequences, roughly 21% of which show up once; roughly 19% is in the top ten. The sequenced sample was cultured PBMCs, obtained from culture after CMV antigen stimulation. These receptors all stem from a human donor in good health (CMV status not recorded). Some clones in this sample may be carry-over from other donors' samples. Each CDR3 is given without its conserved first and last residue. Rows may omit the clone size; those that give it use once, few, many or a size class.

V gene	J gene	clone size	CDR3 protein
TRBV2	TRBJ1-2	NA	ASRHRGNYGYT
TRBV7-2	TRBJ1-3	many	ASSSSRPLSGNTIY
TRBV29-1	TRBJ2-2	NA	SVLGQTGELF
TRBV30	TRBJ2-3	NA	ALASGIRDTQY
TRBV28	TRBJ1-1	NA	ASSQQTEAF
TRBV12-3/TRBV12-4	TRBJ2-3	few	ASSPRGGVTYTQY
TRBV13	TRBJ2-1	NA	ASRQDTDNEQF
TRBV20-1	TRBJ2-1	NA	SARNLQGSDNEQF
TRBV28	TRBJ1-5	few	ASSMDRGLRQPQH
TRBV12-3/TRBV12-4	TRBJ2-2	NA	ASTPAGVGTGELF